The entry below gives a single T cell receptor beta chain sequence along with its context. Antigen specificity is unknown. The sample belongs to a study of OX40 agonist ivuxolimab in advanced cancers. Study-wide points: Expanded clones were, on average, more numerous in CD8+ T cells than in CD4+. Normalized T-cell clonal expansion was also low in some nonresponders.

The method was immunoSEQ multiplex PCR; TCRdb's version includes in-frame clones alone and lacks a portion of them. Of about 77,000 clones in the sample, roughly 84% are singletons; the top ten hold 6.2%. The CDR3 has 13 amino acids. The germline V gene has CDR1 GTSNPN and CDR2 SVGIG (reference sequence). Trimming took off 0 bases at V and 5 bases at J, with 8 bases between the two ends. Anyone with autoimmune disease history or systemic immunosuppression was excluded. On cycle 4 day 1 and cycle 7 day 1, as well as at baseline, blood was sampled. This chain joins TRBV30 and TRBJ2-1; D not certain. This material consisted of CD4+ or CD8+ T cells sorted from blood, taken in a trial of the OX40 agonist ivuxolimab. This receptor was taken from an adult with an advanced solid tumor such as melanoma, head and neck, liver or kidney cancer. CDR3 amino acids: CAWSVGQDNEQFF. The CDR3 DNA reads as TGTGCCTGGAGTGTAGGGCAGGACAATGAGCAGTTCTTC.